This record concerns one TCR beta chain sequence. As yet, its antigen is unknown. The source of the sample is a study of high-grade serous ovarian cancer treatment subgroups. Study in general: Each sample yielded on average roughly 7,000 unique TCR beta rearrangements from more than 13,000 reads.

This CDR3 spans 15 amino acids. With V trimmed by 4 bases and J by 4 bases, 7 bases remained unmatched. Germline assignment: CDR1 ENHRY and CDR2 SYGVKD. Findings of the study overall: TCR relatedness rose with neoantigen level and trended with mutation load. Tumors within one patient showed repertoire similarity of roughly 0.1 to 0.8.

Tumor tissue was taken before any definitive surgery or chemotherapy was given. Produced via immunoSEQ multiplex PCR; TCRdb's table is partial and in-frame only. The sample consists of roughly 15,000 clones, 86% of them appearing once. The TCR originated in a human donor with high-grade serous ovarian cancer. What was sequenced was tumor tissue. This chain links TRBV10-3 with TRBJ2-1; 7 bases are a match to TRBD2. CDR3 sequence reads: CAISVSGEAYNEQFF. The CDR3 DNA is TGTGCCATCAGTGTGAGCGGGGAGGCATACAATGAGCAGTTCTTC.